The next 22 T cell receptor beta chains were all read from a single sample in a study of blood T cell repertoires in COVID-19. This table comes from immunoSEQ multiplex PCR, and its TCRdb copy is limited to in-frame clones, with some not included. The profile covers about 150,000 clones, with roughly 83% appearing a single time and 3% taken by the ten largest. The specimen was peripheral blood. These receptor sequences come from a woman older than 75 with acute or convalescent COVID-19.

Here the CDR3 reads CASSPPGGGAADTQYF. Written as DNA, the CDR3 is TGTGCCAGCAGCCCACCGGGCGGGGGGGCCGCAGATACGCAGTATTTT. The J gene is TRBJ2-3, the V gene TRBV7-9, with 9 bases fitting TRBD2. The CDR3 totals 16 residues. V dropped 5 bases and J dropped 4; count of bases not matched to a gene: 10. CDR1 is SEHNR, CDR2 FQNEAQ, per germline (reference sequence).

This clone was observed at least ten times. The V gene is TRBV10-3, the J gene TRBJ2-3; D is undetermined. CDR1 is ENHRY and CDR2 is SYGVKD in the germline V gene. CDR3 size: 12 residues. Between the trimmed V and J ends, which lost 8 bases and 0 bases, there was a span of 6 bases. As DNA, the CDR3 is TGTGCCATCGCACAGAGCACAGATACGCAGTATTTT. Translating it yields CAIAQSTDTQYF.

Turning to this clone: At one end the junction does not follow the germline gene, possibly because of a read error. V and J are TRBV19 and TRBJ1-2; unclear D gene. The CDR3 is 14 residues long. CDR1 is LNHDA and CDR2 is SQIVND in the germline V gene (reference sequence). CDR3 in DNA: TGTGCCAGTATCCCCTCGGGAGCTAACTATGACTACACCTTC. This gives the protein CASIPSGANYDYTF.

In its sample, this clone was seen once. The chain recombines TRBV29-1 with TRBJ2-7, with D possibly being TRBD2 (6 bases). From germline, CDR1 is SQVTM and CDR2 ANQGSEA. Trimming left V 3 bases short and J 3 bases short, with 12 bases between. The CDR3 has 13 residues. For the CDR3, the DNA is TGCAGCGTTGACGGGGGTACGCTCTACGAGCAGTACTTC. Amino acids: CSVDGGTLYEQYF.

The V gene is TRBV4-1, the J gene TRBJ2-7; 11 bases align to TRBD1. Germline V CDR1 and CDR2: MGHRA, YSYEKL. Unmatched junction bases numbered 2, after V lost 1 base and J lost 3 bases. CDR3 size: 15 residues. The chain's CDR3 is CASSQAGTGGYEQYF. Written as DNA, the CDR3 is TGCGCCAGCAGCCAAGCCGGGACAGGGGGCTACGAGCAGTACTTC.

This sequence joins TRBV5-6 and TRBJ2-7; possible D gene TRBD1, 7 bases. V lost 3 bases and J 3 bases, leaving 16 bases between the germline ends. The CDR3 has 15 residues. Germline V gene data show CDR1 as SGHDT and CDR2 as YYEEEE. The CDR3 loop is CASSSWRDSFYEQYF. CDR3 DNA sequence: TGTGCCAGCAGCTCCTGGCGGGACAGCTTCTACGAGCAGTACTTC.

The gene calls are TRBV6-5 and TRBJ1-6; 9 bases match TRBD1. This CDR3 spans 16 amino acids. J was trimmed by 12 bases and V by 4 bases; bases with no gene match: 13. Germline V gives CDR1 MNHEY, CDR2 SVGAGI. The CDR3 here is CASSSRTGELGLPLHF. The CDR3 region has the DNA TGTGCCAGCAGTTCCCGGACAGGGGAGCTTGGATTACCCCTCCACTTT.

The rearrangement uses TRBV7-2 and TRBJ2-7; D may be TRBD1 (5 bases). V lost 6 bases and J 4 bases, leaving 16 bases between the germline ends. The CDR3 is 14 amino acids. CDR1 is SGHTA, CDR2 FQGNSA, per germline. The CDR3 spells CASSTTGVAYEQYF. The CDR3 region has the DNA TGTGCCAGCAGTACCACAGGAGTGGCGTACGAGCAGTACTTC.

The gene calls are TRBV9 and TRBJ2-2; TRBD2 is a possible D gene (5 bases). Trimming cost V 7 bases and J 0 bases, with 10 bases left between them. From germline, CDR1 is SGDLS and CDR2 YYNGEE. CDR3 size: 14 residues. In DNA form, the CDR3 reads TGTGCCAGCGAGGGTGACGCGAACACCGGGGAGCTGTTTTTT. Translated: CASEGDANTGELFF.

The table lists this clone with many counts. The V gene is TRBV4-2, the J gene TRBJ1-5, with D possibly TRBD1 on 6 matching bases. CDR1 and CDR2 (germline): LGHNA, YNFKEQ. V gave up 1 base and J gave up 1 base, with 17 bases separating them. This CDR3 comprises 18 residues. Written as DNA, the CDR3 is TGTGCCAGCAGCCAAGTACTGGCAGGGGAGAAGAGCAATCAGCCCCAGCATTTT. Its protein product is CASSQVLAGEKSNQPQHF.

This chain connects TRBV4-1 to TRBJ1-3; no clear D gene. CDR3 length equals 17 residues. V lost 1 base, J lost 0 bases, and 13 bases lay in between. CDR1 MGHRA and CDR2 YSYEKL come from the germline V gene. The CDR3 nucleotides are TGCGCCAGCAGCCAAGTCTCGCCCATGAGCTCTGGAAACACCATATATTTT. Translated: CASSQVSPMSSGNTIYF.

CDR3 DNA: TGTGCCAGCAGTACCTTAGCGGGGCGCTACACAGATACGCAGTATTTT. This sequence encodes CASSTLAGRYTDTQYF. The V and J genes are TRBV27 and TRBJ2-3, with TRBD2 matching 8 bases. V lost 5 bases, J lost 2 bases, and 9 bases stayed unmatched. The germline CDR1 and CDR2 sequences are MNHEY and SMNVEV (reference sequence). The CDR3 contains 16 residues.

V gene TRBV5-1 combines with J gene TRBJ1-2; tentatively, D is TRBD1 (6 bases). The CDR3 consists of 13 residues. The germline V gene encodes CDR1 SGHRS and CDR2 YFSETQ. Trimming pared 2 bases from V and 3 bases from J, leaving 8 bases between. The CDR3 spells CASSLSGDYGYTF. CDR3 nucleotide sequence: TGCGCCAGCAGCTTATCAGGGGACTATGGCTACACCTTC.

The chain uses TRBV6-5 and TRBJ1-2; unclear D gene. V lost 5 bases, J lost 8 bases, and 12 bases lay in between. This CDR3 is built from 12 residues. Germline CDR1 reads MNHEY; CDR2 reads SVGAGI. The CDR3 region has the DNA TGTGCCAGCAGTACCGCGAGGGTCGGCTACACCTTC. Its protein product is CASSTARVGYTF.

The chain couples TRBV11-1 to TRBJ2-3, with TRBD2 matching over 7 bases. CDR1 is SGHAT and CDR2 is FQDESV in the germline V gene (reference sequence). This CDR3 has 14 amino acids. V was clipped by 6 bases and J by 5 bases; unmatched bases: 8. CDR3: CASSPGWGGDTQYF. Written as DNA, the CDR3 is TGTGCCAGCAGTCCCGGATGGGGGGGAGATACGCAGTATTTT.

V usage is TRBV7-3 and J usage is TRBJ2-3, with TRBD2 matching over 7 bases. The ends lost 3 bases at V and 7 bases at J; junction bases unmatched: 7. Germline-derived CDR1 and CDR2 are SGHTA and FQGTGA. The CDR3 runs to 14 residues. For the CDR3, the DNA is TGTGCCAGCAGCTTTCATGCGGGGGACTATACGCAGTATTTT. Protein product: CASSFHAGDYTQYF.

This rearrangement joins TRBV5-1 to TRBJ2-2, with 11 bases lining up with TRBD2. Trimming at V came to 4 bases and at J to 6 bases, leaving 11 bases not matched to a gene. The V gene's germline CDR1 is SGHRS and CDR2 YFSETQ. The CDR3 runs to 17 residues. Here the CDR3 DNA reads TGCGCCAGCAGCCCCGGGACTAGCGGAAAAATTTCCGGGGAGCTGTTTTTT. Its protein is CASSPGTSGKISGELFF.

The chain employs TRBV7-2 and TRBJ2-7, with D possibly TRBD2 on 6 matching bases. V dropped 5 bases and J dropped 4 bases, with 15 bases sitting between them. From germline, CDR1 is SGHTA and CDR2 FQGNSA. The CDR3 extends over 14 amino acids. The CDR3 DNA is TGTGCCAGCAGCCTCGGGGGTTTGCTGTACGAGCAGTACTTC. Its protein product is CASSLGGLLYEQYF. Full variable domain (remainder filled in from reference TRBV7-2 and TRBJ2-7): GAGVSQSPSNKVTEKGKDVELRCDPISGHTALYWYRQSLGQGLEFLIYFQGNSAPDKSGLPSDRFSAERTGGSVSTLTIQRTQQEDSAVYLCASSLGGLLYEQYFGPGTRLTVT.

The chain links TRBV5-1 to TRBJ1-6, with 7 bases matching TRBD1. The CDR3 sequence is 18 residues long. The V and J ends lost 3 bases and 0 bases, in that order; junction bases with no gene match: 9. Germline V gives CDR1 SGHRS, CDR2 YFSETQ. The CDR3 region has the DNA TGCGCCAGCAGCTACGACAGGGCCCGAAGCTCCTATAATTCACCCCTCCACTTT. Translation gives CASSYDRARSSYNSPLHF. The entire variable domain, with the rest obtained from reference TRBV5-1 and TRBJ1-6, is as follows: KAGVTQTPRYLIKTRGQQVTLSCSPISGHRSVSWYQQTPGQGLQFLFEYFSETQRNKGNFPGRFSGRQFSNSRSEMNVSTLELGDSALYLCASSYDRARSSYNSPLHFGNGTRLTVT.

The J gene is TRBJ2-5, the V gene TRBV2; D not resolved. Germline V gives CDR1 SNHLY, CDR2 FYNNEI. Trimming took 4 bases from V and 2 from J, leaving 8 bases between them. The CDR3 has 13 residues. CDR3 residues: CASSVELQETQYF. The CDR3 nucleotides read TGTGCCAGCAGTGTAGAGCTGCAAGAGACCCAGTACTTC.

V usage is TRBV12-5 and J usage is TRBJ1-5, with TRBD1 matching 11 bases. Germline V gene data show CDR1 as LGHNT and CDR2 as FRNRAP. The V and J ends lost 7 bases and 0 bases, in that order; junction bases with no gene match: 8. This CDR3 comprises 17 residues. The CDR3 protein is CASVRDRGSYSNQPQHF. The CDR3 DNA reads TGTGCTAGTGTTCGGGACAGGGGGTCCTATAGCAATCAGCCCCAGCATTTT.

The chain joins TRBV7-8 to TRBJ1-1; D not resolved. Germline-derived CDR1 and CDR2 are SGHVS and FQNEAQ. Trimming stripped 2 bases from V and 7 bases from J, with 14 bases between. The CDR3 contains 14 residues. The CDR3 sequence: CASSLNLITDEAFF. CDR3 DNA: TGTGCCAGCAGCTTAAATCTTATCACAGATGAAGCTTTCTTT.